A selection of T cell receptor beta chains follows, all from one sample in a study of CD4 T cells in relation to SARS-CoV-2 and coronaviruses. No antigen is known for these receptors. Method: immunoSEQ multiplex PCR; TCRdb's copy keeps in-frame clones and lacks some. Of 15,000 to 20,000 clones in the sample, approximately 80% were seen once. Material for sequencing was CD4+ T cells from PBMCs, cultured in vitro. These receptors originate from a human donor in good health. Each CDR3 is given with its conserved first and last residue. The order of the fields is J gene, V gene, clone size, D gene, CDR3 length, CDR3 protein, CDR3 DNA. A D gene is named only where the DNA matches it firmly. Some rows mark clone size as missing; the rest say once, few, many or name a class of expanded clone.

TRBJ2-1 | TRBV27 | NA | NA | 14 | CASSLSGGYNEQFF | TGTGCCAGCAGTTTATCTGGCGGCTACAATGAGCAGTTCTTC
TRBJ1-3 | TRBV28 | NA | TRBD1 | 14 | CASSLRQGADTIYF | TGTGCCAGCAGTTTAAGGCAGGGGGCCGACACCATATATTTT
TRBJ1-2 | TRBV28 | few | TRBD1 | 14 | CASSGTGINYGYTF | TGTGCCAGCAGTGGGACAGGGATCAATTATGGCTACACCTTC
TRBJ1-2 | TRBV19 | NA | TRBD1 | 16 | CASSMGGQSINYGYTF | TGTGCCAGTAGCATGGGGGGACAGTCCATTAACTATGGCTACACCTTC
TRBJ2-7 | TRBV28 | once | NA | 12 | CASSLLGNEQYF | TGTGCCAGCAGTTTGCTGGGGAACGAGCAGTACTTC
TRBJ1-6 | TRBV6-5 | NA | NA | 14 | CATEGRINNSPLHF | TGTGCCACCGAAGGACGAATTAATAATTCACCCCTCCACTTT
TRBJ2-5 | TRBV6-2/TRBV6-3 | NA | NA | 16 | CASSYSGTLVTETQYF | TGTGCCAGCAGTTACTCTGGGACACTCGTGACGGAGACCCAGTACTTC
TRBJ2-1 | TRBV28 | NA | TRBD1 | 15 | CASSQRGTGGLEQFF | TGTGCCAGCAGCCAAAGGGGGACAGGGGGACTTGAGCAGTTCTTC
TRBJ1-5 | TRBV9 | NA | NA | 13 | CASSVDANQPQHF | TGTGCCAGCAGCGTAGATGCCAATCAGCCCCAGCATTTT
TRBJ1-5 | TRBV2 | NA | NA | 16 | CASRGGWHNSNQPQHF | TGTGCCAGCAGAGGAGGATGGCATAATAGCAATCAGCCCCAGCATTTT
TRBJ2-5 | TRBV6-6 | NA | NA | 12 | CASSKSQETQYF | TGTGCCAGCAGTAAGTCCCAAGAGACCCAGTACTTC
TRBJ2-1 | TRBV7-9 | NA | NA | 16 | CASISSAVYGDNEQFF | TGTGCCAGCATATCGAGCGCCGTGTACGGAGACAATGAGCAGTTCTTC
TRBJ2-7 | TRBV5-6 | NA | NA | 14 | CASSLVANAYEQYF | TGTGCCAGCAGCTTGGTAGCGAACGCCTACGAGCAGTACTTC
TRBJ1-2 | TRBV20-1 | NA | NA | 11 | CRAKHRYGYTF | TGCAGAGCCAAGCATCGGTATGGCTACACCTTC
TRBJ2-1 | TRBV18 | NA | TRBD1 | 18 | CASSPPEGGQGNRDEQFF | TGTGCCAGCTCACCACCCGAAGGAGGACAGGGTAACCGGGATGAGCAGTTCTTC
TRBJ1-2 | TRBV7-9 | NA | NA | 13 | CASKVGESYGYTF | TGTGCCAGCAAAGTCGGAGAGTCCTATGGCTACACCTTC
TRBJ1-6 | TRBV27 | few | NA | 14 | CASSFGVGSSPLHF | TGTGCCAGCAGTTTCGGCGTGGGGAGCTCACCCCTCCACTTT
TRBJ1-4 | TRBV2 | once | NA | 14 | CASAGPQPNEKLFF | TGTGCCAGCGCGGGACCGCAGCCTAATGAAAAACTGTTTTTT
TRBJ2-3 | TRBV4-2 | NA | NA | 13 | CATRGASTDTQYF | TGTGCCACCAGGGGGGCTAGCACAGATACGCAGTATTTT
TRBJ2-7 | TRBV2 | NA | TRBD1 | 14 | CASSGQGVIYEQYF | TGTGCCAGCAGTGGACAGGGAGTGATCTACGAGCAGTACTTC
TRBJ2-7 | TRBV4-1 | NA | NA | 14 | CASSHSLYSYEQYF | TGCGCCAGCAGCCATTCGCTGTACTCCTACGAGCAGTACTTC
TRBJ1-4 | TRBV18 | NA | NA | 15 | CASSPTAQRNEKLFF | TGTGCCAGCTCACCCACGGCACAGAGGAATGAAAAACTGTTTTTT
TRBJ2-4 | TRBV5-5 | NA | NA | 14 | CASSLPGTIDIQYF | TGTGCCAGCAGCTTGCCCGGGACAATTGACATTCAGTACTTC
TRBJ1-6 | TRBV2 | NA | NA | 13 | CAGKDSTNSPLHF | TGTGCCGGGAAGGACAGTACCAATTCACCCCTCCACTTT
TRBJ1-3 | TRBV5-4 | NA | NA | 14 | CASSSASSGNTIYF | TGTGCCAGCAGCTCCGCCAGCTCTGGAAACACCATATATTTT
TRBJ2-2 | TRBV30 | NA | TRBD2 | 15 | CARPKGLAETGELFF | TGTGCCCGACCCAAGGGGCTAGCGGAGACCGGGGAGCTGTTTTTT
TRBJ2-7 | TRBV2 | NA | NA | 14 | CASSAGRVGNEQYF | TGTGCCAGCAGTGCCGGTAGGGTAGGCAACGAGCAGTACTTC
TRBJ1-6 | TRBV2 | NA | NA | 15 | CASRSEGNYNSPLHF | TGTGCCAGCAGGTCAGAGGGAAACTATAATTCACCCCTCCACTTT
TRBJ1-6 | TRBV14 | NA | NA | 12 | CASSQGPLSLHF | TGTGCCAGCAGCCAAGGACCACTTTCCCTCCACTTT
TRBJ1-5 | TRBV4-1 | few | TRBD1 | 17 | CASSQGTGVLGYQPQHF | TGCGCCAGCAGCCAGGGGACAGGGGTTCTAGGTTATCAGCCCCAGCATTTT
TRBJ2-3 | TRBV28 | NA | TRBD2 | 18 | CASSLSSLAATFTDTQYF | TGTGCCAGCAGTTTATCCTCTCTAGCGGCCACCTTCACAGATACGCAGTATTTT
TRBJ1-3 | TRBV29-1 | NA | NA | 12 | CSYSSSGNTIYF | TGCAGCTACAGTTCATCTGGAAACACCATATATTTT
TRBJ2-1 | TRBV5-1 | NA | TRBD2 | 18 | CASSQTTVTGLAGGEQFF | TGCGCCAGCAGCCAAACTACCGTAACAGGACTAGCGGGAGGTGAGCAGTTCTTC
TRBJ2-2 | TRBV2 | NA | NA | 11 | CASSGTVELFF | TGTGCCAGCAGTGGGACCGTGGAGCTGTTTTTT
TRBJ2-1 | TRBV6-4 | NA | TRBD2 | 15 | CASSDGTSGYNEQFF | TGTGCCAGCAGTGACGGGACTAGCGGGTACAATGAGCAGTTCTTC
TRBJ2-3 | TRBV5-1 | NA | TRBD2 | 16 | CASSLGLAGGADTQYF | TGCGCCAGCAGCTTGGGGCTAGCGGGAGGAGCAGATACGCAGTATTTT
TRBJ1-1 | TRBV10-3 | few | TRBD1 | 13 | CAGKQGTNTEAFF | TGTGCCGGCAAACAGGGGACGAACACTGAAGCTTTCTTT
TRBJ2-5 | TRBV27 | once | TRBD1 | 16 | CASSTIRTGGGETQYF | TGTGCCAGCAGTACCATTCGGACAGGGGGGGGAGAGACCCAGTACTTC
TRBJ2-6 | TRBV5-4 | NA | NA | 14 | CASSFGSGANVLTF | TGTGCCAGCAGCTTCGGCTCTGGGGCCAACGTCCTGACTTTC
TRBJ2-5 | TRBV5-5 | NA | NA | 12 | CASSSTEETQYF | TGTGCCAGCAGCTCGACGGAAGAGACCCAGTACTTC
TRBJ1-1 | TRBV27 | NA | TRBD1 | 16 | CASSLGQGVVRTEAFF | TGTGCCAGCAGTTTAGGACAGGGGGTTGTTCGCACTGAAGCTTTCTTT
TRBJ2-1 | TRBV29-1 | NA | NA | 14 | CSVAVTLRDNEQFF | TGCAGCGTTGCCGTCACGCTCCGGGACAATGAGCAGTTCTTC
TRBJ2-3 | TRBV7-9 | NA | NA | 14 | CASSSGVSTDTQYF | TGTGCCAGCTCCTCCGGGGTATCTACAGATACGCAGTATTTT
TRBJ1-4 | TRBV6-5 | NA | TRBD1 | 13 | CASRDRADEKLFF | TGTGCCAGCAGGGACAGGGCGGATGAAAAACTGTTTTTT
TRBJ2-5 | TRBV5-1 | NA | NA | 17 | CASTSVLGWDNQETQYF | TGCGCCAGCACCTCGGTTTTGGGATGGGACAATCAAGAGACCCAGTACTTC
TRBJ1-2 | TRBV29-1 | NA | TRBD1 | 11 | CSALGGWGYTF | TGCAGCGCCTTAGGGGGCTGGGGCTACACCTTC
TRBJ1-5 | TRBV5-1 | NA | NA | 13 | CASSQGSGQPQHF | TGCGCCAGCAGCCAAGGGTCGGGTCAGCCCCAGCATTTT
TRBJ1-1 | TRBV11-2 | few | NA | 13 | CASSLHQNTEAFF | TGTGCCAGCAGCTTACACCAGAACACTGAAGCTTTCTTT
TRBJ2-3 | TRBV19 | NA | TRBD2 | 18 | CASRKAGKAGVSTDTQYF | TGTGCCAGCCGGAAAGCAGGGAAGGCGGGAGTAAGCACAGATACGCAGTATTTT
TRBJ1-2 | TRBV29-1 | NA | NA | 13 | CSVELGNNYGYTF | TGCAGCGTTGAATTGGGGAACAACTATGGCTACACCTTC
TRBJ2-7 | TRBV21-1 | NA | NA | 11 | CASRVTDEQYF | TGTGCCAGCAGGGTAACGGACGAGCAGTACTTC
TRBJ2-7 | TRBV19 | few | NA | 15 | CASSKAPGFSYEQYF | TGTGCCAGTAGCAAGGCCCCAGGGTTCTCCTACGAGCAGTACTTC
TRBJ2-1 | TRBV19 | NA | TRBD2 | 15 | CASSVKRGVYNEQFF | TGTGCCAGTAGTGTCAAGCGGGGGGTATACAATGAGCAGTTCTTC
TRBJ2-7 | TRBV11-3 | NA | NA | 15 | CASSLEATGPYEQYF | TGTGCCAGCAGCTTAGAGGCGACAGGACCCTACGAGCAGTACTTC
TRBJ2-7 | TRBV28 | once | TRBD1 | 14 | CASSTLRTGGAQYF | TGTGCCAGCAGCACCCTAAGGACAGGGGGAGCGCAGTACTTC
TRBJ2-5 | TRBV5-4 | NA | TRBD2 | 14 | CASSLKAGDETQYF | TGTGCCAGCAGCCTGAAAGCGGGAGACGAGACCCAGTACTTC